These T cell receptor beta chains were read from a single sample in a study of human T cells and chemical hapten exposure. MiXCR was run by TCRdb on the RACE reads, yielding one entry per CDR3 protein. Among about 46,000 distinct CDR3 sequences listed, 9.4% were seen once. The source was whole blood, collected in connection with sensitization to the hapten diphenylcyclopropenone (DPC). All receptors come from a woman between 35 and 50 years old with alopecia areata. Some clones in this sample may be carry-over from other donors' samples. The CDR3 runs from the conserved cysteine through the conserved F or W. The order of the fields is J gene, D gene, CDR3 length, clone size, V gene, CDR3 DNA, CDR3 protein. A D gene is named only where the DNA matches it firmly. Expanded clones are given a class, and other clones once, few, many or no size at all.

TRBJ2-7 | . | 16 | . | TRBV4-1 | TGCGCCAGCAGCCAAGAAGGGCGGGGGCCGTCCTACGAGCAGTACTTC | CASSQEGRGPSYEQYF
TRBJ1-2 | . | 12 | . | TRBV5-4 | TGTGCCAGCAGCTTAGGAGCCTATGGCTACACCTTC | CASSLGAYGYTF
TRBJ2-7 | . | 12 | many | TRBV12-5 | TGTGCTAGTGGTTTGTATGTTTACGAGCAGTACTTC | CASGLYVYEQYF
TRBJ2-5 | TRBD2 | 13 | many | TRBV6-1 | TGTGCCAGCAGTGAAGCGTACGGGAGACTAGCATACTTC | CASSEAYGRLAYF
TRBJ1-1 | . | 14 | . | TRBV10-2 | TGCGCCAGCAGTCACCAGACAGGGAACACTGAAGCTTTCTTT | CASSHQTGNTEAFF
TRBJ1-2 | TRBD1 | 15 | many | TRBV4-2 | TGTGCCAGCAGCCAACCGGGACAGGGGGCATATGGCTACACCTTC | CASSQPGQGAYGYTF
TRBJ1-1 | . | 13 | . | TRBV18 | TGTGCCAGCTCACCCACAGGGAACACTGAAGCTTTCTTT | CASSPTGNTEAFF
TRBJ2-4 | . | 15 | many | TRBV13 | TGTGCCAGCAGCTTAGGTGCGAAAGCCAAAAACATTCAGTACTTC | CASSLGAKAKNIQYF
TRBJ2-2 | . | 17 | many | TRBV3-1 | TGTGCCAGCAGCCACGCCTGGGGGGTTGAGGACACCGGGGAGCTGTTTTTT | CASSHAWGVEDTGELFF
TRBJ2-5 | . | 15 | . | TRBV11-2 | TGTGCCAGCAGCTTAAGATATGCACGGCAAGAGACCCAGTACTTC | CASSLRYARQETQYF
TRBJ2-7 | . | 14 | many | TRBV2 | TGTGCCAGCTGCCGGGACACCGATTCCTACGAGCAGTACTTC | CASCRDTDSYEQYF
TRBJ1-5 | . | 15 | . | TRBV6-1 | TGTGCCAGCAGTGAGGCCTCGATAAGCAATCAGCCCCAGCATTTT | CASSEASISNQPQHF
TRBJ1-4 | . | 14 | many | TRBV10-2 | TGCGCCAGCAGTGATCCGGGATCTAATGAAAAACTGTTTTTT | CASSDPGSNEKLFF
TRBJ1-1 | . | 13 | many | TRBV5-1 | TGCGCCAGCAGCTTGGACAGGGACACTGAAGCTTTCTTT | CASSLDRDTEAFF
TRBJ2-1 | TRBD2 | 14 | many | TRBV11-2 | TGTGCCAGCAGCTTGGGGACTAGCTTTAATGAGCAGTTCTTC | CASSLGTSFNEQFF
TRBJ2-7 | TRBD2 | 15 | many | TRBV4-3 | TGCGCCAGCAGCCAAGATAGAGCGGGGAGTTACGAGCAGTACTTC | CASSQDRAGSYEQYF
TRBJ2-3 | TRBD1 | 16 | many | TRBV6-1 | TGTGCCAGTGCAAAGAAAGGGGGCATGGGTACAGATACGCAGTATTTT | CASAKKGGMGTDTQYF
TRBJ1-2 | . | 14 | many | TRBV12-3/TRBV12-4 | TGTGCCACCACCTCGAGGGTCGGAAACTATGGCTACACCTTC | CATTSRVGNYGYTF
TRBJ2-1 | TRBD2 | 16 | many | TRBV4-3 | TGCGCCAGCAGCCAAATAGCGGGGGGCTACTACAATGAGCAGTTCTTC | CASSQIAGGYYNEQFF
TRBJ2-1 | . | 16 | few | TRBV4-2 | TGTGCCAGCAGCCAAGTTGTCGGGACGACCTACAATGAGCAGTTCTTC | CASSQVVGTTYNEQFF
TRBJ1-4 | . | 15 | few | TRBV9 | TGTGCCAGCAGCCCTCACGGGGAGCAGGGTGAAAAACTGTTTTTT | CASSPHGEQGEKLFF
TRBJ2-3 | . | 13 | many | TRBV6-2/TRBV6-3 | TGTGCCAGCAGTTATGCGGAGACAGATACGCAGTATTTT | CASSYAETDTQYF
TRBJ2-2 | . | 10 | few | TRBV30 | TGTGCCTGGGACTCCGGGGAGCTGTTTTTT | CAWDSGELFF
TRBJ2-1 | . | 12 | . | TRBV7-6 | TGTGCCAGCAGCTTAGGGGTTGGTGAGCAGTTCTTC | CASSLGVGEQFF
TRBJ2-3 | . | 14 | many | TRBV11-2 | TGTGCCAGCAGCTTTGCCTGGCCCTCGGATACGCAGTATTTT | CASSFAWPSDTQYF
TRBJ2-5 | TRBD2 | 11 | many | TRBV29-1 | TGCAGTAGCGGGGGCCAAGAGACCCAGTACTTC | CSSGGQETQYF
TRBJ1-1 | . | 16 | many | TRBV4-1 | TGCGCCAGCAGCCAAGATGCAGTCCTCATGAACACTGAAGCTTTCTTT | CASSQDAVLMNTEAFF
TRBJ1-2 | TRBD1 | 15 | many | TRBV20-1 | TGCAGTGCCAAACTACCGGGACAGGGGATACGTGGCTACACCTTC | CSAKLPGQGIRGYTF
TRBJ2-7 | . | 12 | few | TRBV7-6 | TGTGCCAGCAGCTTAGCACGCCACGAGCAGTACTTC | CASSLARHEQYF
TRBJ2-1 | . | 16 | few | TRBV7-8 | TGTGCCAGCAGCTTAGGCTCGGCAGGGAGCTACAATGAGCAGTTCTTC | CASSLGSAGSYNEQFF
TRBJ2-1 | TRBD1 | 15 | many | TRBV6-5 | TGTGCCAGCAGTTCGAGGGACAGGGACTACAATGAGCAGTTCTTC | CASSSRDRDYNEQFF
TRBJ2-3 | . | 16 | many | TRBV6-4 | TGTGCCAGCACCCCTGGGGCAGGGTCGGGCACAGATACGCAGTATTTT | CASTPGAGSGTDTQYF
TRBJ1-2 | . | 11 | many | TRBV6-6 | TGTGCCAGCAGTCTGAACAGGGACCACACCTTC | CASSLNRDHTF
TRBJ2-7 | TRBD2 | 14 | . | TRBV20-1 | TGCAGTGCTAGAGACCGGACTAGAGTCAACGAGCAGTACTTC | CSARDRTRVNEQYF
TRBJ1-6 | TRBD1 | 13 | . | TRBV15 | TGTGCCACCAGCATACAGGGGGGATCACCCCTCCACTTT | CATSIQGGSPLHF
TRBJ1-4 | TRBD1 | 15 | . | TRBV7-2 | TGTGCCAGCAGCTTCACAGGGGGCGTACGTGAAAAACTGTTTTTT | CASSFTGGVREKLFF
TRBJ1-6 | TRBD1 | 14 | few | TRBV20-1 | TGCAGTGCTCAGCCGGGACAGGGGGTTGGGGCCCTCCACTTT | CSAQPGQGVGALHF
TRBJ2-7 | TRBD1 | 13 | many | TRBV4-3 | TGCGCCAGCAGCCAGGGACAGCACTACGAGCAGTACTTC | CASSQGQHYEQYF
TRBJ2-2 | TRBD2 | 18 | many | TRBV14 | TGTGCCAGCAGCCGAGAGCGACCGGGGGGGACGAACACCGGGGAGCTGTTTTTT | CASSRERPGGTNTGELFF
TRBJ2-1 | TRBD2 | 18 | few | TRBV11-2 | TGTGCCAGCAGCTTAGCCCCCTTTCGGGGGGGCAAGGTAAATGAGCAGTTCTTC | CASSLAPFRGGKVNEQFF
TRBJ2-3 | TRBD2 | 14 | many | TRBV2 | TGTGCCAGCAGTAAACGGACTAGCGGGGACACGCAGTATTTT | CASSKRTSGDTQYF
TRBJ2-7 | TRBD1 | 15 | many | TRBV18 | TGTGCCAGCTCCCAGGACAGGGGGGATGAATACGAGCAGTACTTC | CASSQDRGDEYEQYF
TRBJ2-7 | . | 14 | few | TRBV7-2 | TGTGCCAGCAGCTCCCGCAGGGATGCCTACGAGCAGTACTTC | CASSSRRDAYEQYF
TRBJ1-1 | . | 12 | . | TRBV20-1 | TGCAGTGCTAGAGCCCAGAACACTGAAGCTTTCTTT | CSARAQNTEAFF